The rows below give T cell receptor beta chains drawn from one sample of a study of cytomegalovirus exposure and HLA in healthy donors. Clones were sequenced by immunoSEQ multiplex PCR, and TCRdb holds only the in-frame ones, with some missing. The sample contains about 110,000 clones, approximately 70% of which appear only once. Sequencing was carried out using PBMCs. All receptors derive from a man in his forties or fifties in good health and CMV-seronegative. Each CDR3 is given with its conserved first and last residue.

CDR3aa: CASSRGTGAYEQYF; j_gene: TRBJ2-7; v_gene: TRBV6-5
CDR3aa: CAISDQVGPMNTEAFF; j_gene: TRBJ1-1; v_gene: TRBV10-3
CDR3aa: CASSRDNLSYEQYF; j_gene: TRBJ2-7; v_gene: TRBV5-1
CDR3aa: CASSQAGRGQETQYF; j_gene: TRBJ2-5; v_gene: TRBV4-1
CDR3aa: CASRGQGSTEAFF; j_gene: TRBJ1-1; v_gene: TRBV6-4
CDR3aa: CASSSTGTGGILAKNIQYF; j_gene: TRBJ2-4; v_gene: TRBV7-9
CDR3aa: CASRRTGDQPQHF; j_gene: TRBJ1-5; v_gene: TRBV6-5
CDR3aa: CASSSQNGAFF; j_gene: TRBJ1-1; v_gene: TRBV5-6
CDR3aa: CASSSTSGGASGDTQYF; j_gene: TRBJ2-3; v_gene: TRBV5-4
CDR3aa: CASSFRFRGLDTEAFF; j_gene: TRBJ1-1; v_gene: TRBV11-2
CDR3aa: CASSRDTGETYEQYF; j_gene: TRBJ2-7; v_gene: TRBV4-2
CDR3aa: CASTNGGGRETQYF; j_gene: TRBJ2-5; v_gene: TRBV19
CDR3aa: CASSRIQGGAGQYF; j_gene: TRBJ2-7; v_gene: TRBV6-5
CDR3aa: CASSLAVREGQETQYF; j_gene: TRBJ2-5; v_gene: TRBV5-1
CDR3aa: CASSLAIPGGAFF; j_gene: TRBJ1-1; v_gene: TRBV7-9
CDR3aa: CASSPWGPNTGELFF; j_gene: TRBJ2-2; v_gene: TRBV5-1
CDR3aa: CASSRNLQGWGYGYTF; j_gene: TRBJ1-2; v_gene: TRBV4-1
CDR3aa: CPSTPWGAKNTEAFF; j_gene: TRBJ1-1; v_gene: TRBV9